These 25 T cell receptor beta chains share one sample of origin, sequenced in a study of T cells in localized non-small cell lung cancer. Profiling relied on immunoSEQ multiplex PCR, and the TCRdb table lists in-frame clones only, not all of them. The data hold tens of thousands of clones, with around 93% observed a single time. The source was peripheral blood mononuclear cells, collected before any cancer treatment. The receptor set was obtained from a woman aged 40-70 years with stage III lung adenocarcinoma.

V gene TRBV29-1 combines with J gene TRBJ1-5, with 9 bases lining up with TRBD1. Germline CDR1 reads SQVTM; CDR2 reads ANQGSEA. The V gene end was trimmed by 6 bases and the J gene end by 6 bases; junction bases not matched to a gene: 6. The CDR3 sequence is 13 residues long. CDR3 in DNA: TGCAGCGTCGCACAGGGGGCGGGTCAGCCCCAGCATTTT. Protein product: CSVAQGAGQPQHF.

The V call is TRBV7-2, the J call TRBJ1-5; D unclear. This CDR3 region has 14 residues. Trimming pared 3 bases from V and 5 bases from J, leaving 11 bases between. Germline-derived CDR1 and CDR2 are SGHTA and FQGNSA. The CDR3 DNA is TGTGCCAGCAGCTTCTCAGGTACGGATCAGCCCCAGCATTTT. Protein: CASSFSGTDQPQHF.

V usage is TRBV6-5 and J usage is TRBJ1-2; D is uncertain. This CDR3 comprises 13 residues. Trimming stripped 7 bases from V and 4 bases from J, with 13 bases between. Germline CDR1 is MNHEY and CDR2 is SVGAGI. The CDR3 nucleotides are TGTGCCAGCACTCCCGGAAAGACCTATGGCTACACCTTC. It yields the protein CASTPGKTYGYTF.

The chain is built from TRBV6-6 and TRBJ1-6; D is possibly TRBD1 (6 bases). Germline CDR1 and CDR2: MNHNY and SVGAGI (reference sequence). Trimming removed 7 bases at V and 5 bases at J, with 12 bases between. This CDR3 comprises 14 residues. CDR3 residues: CASTLTGDNSPLHF. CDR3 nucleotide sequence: TGTGCCAGCACCTTGACAGGTGATAATTCACCCCTCCACTTT.

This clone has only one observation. Written as DNA, the CDR3 is TGCGCCAGCAGCTTGGAACGGGGGGGCGGGGAGACCCAGTACTTC. This sequence encodes CASSLERGGGETQYF. The J gene is TRBJ2-5, the V gene TRBV5-1; TRBD2 matches at 8 bases. V gave up 0 bases and J gave up 5 bases; unmatched junction bases: 6. This CDR3 spans 15 amino acids. Germline V gene data show CDR1 as SGHRS and CDR2 as YFSETQ.

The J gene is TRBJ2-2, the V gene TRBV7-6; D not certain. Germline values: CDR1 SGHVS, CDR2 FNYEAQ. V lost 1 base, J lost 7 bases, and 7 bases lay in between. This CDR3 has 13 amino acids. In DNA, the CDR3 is TGTGCCAGCAGCTTAGAGAGGATCGGGGAGCTGTTTTTT. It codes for CASSLERIGELFF. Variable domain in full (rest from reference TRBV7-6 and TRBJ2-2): GAGVSQSPRYKVTKRGQDVALRCDPISGHVSLYWYRQALGQGPEFLTYFNYEAQQDKSGLPNDRFSAERPEGSISTLTIQRTEQRDSAMYRCASSLERIGELFFGEGSRLTVL.

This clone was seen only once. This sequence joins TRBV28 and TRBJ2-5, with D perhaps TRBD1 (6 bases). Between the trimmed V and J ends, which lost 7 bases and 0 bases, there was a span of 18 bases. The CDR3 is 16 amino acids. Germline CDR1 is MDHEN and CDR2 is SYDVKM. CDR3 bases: TGTGCCAGCATGGGTGCAGGGGATGTCTACCAAGAGACCCAGTACTTC. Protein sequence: CASMGAGDVYQETQYF.

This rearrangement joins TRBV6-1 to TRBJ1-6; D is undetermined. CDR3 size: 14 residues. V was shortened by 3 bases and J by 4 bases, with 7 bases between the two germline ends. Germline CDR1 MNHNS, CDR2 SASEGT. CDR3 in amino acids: CASSEAGYNSPLHF. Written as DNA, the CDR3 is TGTGCCAGCAGTGAGGCCGGGTATAATTCACCCCTCCACTTT.

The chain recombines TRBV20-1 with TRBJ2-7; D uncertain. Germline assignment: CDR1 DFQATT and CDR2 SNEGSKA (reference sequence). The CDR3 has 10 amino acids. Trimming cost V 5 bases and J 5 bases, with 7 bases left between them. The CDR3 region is CSAAQDEQYF. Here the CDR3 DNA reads TGCAGTGCTGCGCAGGACGAGCAGTACTTC.

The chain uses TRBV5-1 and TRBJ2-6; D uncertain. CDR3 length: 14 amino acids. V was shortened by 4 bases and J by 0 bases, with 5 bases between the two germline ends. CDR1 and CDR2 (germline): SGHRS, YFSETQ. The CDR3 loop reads CASSQSSGANVLTF. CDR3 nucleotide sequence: TGCGCCAGCAGCCAAAGCTCTGGGGCCAACGTCCTGACTTTC.

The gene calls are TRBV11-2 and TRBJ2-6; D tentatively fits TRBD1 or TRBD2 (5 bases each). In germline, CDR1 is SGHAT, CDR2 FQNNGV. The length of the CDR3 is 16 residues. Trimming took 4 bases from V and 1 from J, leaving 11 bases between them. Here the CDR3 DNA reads TGTGCCAGCAGCTACCTGAGGGGATCTGGGGCCAACGTCCTGACTTTC. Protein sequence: CASSYLRGSGANVLTF.

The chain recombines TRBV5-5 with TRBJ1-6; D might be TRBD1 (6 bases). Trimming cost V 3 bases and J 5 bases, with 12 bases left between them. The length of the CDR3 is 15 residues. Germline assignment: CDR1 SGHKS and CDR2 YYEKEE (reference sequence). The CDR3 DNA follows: TGTGCCAGCAGCTCCGGACAGTCCCATAATTCACCCCTCCACTTT. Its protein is CASSSGQSHNSPLHF.

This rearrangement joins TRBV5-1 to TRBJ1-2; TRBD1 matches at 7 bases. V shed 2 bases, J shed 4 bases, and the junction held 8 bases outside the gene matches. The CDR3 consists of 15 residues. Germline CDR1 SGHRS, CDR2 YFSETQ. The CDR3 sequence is CASSFGGTGVYGYTF. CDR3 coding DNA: TGCGCCAGCAGCTTCGGCGGTACAGGGGTCTATGGCTACACCTTC.

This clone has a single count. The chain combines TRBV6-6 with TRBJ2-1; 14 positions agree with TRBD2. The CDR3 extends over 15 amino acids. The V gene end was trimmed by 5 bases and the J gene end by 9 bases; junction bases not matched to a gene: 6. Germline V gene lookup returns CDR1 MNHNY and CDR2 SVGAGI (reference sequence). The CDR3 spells CASSPGLAGEGEQFF. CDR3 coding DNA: TGTGCCAGCAGTCCGGGACTAGCGGGAGAGGGTGAGCAGTTCTTC.

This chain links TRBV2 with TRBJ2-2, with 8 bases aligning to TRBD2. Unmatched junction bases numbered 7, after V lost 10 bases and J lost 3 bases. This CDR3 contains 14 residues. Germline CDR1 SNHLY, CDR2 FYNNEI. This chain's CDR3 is CATRAGVDTGELFF. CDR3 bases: TGTGCCACTAGAGCGGGGGTCGACACCGGGGAGCTGTTTTTT. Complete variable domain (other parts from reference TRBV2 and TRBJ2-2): EPEVTQTPSHQVTQMGQEVILRCVPISNHLYFYWYRQILGQKVEFLVSFYNNEISEKSEIFDDQFSVERPDGSNFTLKIRSTKLEDSAMYFCATRAGVDTGELFFGEGSRLTVL.

Here the CDR3 DNA reads TGTGCCAGTAGTACGGGACTAGCACAGAGCACAGATACGCAGTATTTT. Translated: CASSTGLAQSTDTQYF. The chain has TRBV19 and TRBJ2-3; the match to TRBD2 covers 9 bases. Looked up from germline, CDR1 is LNHDA and CDR2 is SQIVND (reference sequence). The junction had 5 bases not matched to a gene; V was cut back by 4 bases and J by 0 bases. The CDR3 extends over 16 amino acids.

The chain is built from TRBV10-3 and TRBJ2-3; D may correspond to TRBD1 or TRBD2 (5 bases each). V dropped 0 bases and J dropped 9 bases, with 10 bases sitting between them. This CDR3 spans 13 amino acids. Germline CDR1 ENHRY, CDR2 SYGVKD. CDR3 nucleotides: TGTGCCATCAGTGAGTCAGGTGGGGACACGCAGTATTTT. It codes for CAISESGGDTQYF.

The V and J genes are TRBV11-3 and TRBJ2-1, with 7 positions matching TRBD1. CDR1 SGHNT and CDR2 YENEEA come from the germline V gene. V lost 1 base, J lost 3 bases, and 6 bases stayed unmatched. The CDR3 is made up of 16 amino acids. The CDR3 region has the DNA TGTGCCAGCAGCTTAGGGATAGGGGGCTACTACAATGAGCAGTTCTTC. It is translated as CASSLGIGGYYNEQFF.

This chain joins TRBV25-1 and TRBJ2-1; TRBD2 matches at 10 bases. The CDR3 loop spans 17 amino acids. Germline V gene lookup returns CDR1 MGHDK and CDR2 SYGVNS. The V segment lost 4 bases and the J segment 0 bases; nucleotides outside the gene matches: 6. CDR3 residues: CASSGLAGGSSYNEQFF. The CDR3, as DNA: TGTGCCAGCAGTGGACTAGCGGGCGGGAGCTCCTACAATGAGCAGTTCTTC. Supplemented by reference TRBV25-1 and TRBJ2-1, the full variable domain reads EADIYQTPRYLVIGTGKKITLECSQTMGHDKMYWYQQDPGMELHLIHYSYGVNSTEKGDLSSESTVSRIRTEHFPLTLESARPSHTSQYLCASSGLAGGSSYNEQFFGPGTRLTVL.

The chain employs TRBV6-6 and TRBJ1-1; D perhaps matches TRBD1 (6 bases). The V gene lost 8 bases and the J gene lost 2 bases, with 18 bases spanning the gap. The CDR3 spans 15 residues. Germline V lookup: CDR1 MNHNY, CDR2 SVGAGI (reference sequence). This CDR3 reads CASWEGEGPNTEAFF. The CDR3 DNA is TGTGCCAGCTGGGAGGGGGAAGGACCTAACACTGAAGCTTTCTTT.

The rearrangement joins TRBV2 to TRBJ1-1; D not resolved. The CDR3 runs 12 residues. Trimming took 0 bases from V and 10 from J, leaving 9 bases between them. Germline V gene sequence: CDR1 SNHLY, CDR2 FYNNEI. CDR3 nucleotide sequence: TGTGCCAGCAGTGAAGCGAAGGGTACAGCTTTCTTT. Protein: CASSEAKGTAFF. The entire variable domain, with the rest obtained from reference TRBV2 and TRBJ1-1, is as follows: EPEVTQTPSHQVTQMGQEVILRCVPISNHLYFYWYRQILGQKVEFLVSFYNNEISEKSEIFDDQFSVERPDGSNFTLKIRSTKLEDSAMYFCASSEAKGTAFFGQGTRLTVV.

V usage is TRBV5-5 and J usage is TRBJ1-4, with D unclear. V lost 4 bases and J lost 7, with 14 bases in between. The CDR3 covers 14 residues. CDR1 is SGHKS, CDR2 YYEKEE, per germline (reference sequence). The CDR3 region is CASSTTRYGEKLFF. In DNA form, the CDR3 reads TGTGCCAGCAGCACAACACGGTACGGTGAAAAACTGTTTTTT. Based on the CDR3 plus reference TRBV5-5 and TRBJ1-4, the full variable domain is DAGVTQSPTHLIKTRGQQVTLRCSPISGHKSVSWYQQVLGQGPQFIFQYYEKEERGRGNFPDRFSARQFPNYSSELNVNALLLGDSALYLCASSTTRYGEKLFFGSGTQLSVL.

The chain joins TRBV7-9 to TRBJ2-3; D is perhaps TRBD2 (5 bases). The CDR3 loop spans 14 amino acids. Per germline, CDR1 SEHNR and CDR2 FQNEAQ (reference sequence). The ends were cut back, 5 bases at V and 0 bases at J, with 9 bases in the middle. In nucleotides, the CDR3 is TGTGCCAGCAGCGCCCGACTAAGCACAGATACGCAGTATTTT. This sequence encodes CASSARLSTDTQYF.

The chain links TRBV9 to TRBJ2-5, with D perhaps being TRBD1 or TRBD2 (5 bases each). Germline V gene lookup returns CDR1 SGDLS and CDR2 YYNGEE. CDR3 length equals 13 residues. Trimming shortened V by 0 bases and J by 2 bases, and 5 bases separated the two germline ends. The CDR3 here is CASSVGGQETQYF. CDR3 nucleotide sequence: TGTGCCAGCAGCGTAGGGGGGCAAGAGACCCAGTACTTC.

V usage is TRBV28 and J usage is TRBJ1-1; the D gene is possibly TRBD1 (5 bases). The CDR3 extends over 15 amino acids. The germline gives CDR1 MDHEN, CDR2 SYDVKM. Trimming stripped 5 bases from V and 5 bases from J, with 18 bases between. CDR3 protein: CASSLKRGWLTEAFF. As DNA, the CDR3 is TGTGCCAGCAGTCTGAAGCGGGGGTGGTTAACTGAAGCTTTCTTT.